The clone carrying this T cell receptor beta chain has ten or more counts. This CDR3 comprises 15 residues. The ends lost 3 bases at V and 3 bases at J; junction bases unmatched: 7. Germline values: CDR1 SQVTM, CDR2 ANQGSEA. These data originate in a study of response to subunit inactivated influenza vaccine. TCRdb re-derived calls from the RT-PCR reads in MiXCR, one entry per CDR3 protein. The sample holds some 570,000 distinct CDR3 sequences, approximately 11% seen once. The sample was also reused in another study, on T cells expressing NK-cell markers. Per that paper: TCR beta cDNA was made by 5'RACE template switching with UMIs.

The receptor comes from a man aged 45-65 years who received an inactivated influenza vaccine. This specimen was PBMCs from blood, taken on the day of vaccination. The chain employs TRBV29-1 and TRBJ2-3; 9 nucleotides match TRBD1. CDR3 DNA sequence: TGCAGCGTTGACCGACCACAGGGGGCAACAGATACGCAGTATTTT. Translation: CSVDRPQGATDTQYF.